The present entry profiles one T cell receptor (beta chain) with its context. The entry originates in a study of blood T cell repertoires in COVID-19. CDR1 LGHNT and CDR2 FRNRAP come from the germline V gene. The CDR3 contains 11 residues. V was clipped by 6 bases and J by 5 bases; unmatched bases: 1. As handled by the study authors: Amplification of reference gene primers was used by the study to estimate nucleated cell counts. Here immunoSEQ multiplex PCR was the method, and the copy in TCRdb shows in-frame clones only, minus some. V and J calls and clone size are given by that table; D and trimming were obtained from the DNA. The profile shows approximately 500,000 clones, 85% to 90% of them singletons.

V and J are TRBV12-5 and TRBJ2-7, with 7 nucleotides matching TRBD2. Sample: peripheral blood. This TCR was sampled from a woman aged 45-59 years with COVID-19, enrolled during active disease. CDR3 residues: CASGRGDEQYF. Here the CDR3 DNA reads TGTGCTAGTGGCCGGGGGGACGAGCAGTACTTC.